The clone carrying this TCR beta chain was seen only a few times. The junction differs from germline at one of its ends, possibly a read error. This sample was included in a study of metastatic and nonmetastatic thyroid tumors. Study-wide background: Malignant thyroid and benign thyroid patients provided blood and tumor or nodule tissue whose repertoires were compared.

Each patient went into thyroid surgery without having received any treatment. In the original workflow: Across clinicopathological groups, CDR3 differences served as the basis for building a distant-metastasis classifier for papillary thyroid cancer. Using MiXCR, TCRdb reanalyzed the PCR reads. The V and J calls and clone size come from TCRdb's table, not from the authors' own analysis. The sample yields roughly 40,000 clones, 9% to 14% seen once. This CDR3 is built from 15 residues. CDR1 and CDR2 from the germline V gene are MRHNA and SNTAGT. The chain combines TRBV6-4 with TRBJ2-1, with 9 bases matching TRBD1. The receptor comes from a male donor with papillary thyroid cancer or a benign thyroid nodule (not recorded which). Some clones in this sample may be carry-over from other donors' samples. Sequenced material: blood. The CDR3 region is CVSSPEDRGWREQFF. As DNA, the CDR3 is TGTGTCAGCAGCCCCGAAGACAGGGGGTGGAGGGAGCAGTTCTTC.